Listed here are 19 T cell receptor beta chains from one sample, sequenced in a study of control samples from healthy donors and cancer patients. TCRdb keeps only in-frame clones here, not all; method: immunoSEQ multiplex PCR. The sample includes about 82,000 clones, around 94% seen only once; the top ten take around 4.5%. Sequenced material: blood. The receptors shown here come from a woman aged 18-30 years in good health.

The chain joins TRBV28 to TRBJ2-5; D is possibly TRBD2 (6 bases). Germline CDR1 and CDR2: MDHEN and SYDVKM. Trimming removed 6 bases from V and 4 bases from J, with 12 bases in between. CDR3 size: 13 residues. The CDR3 sequence: CASSNGGIETQYF. In nucleotides, the CDR3 is TGTGCCAGCAGCAACGGAGGGATAGAGACCCAGTACTTC.

This clone appeared a few times. This rearrangement joins TRBV2 to TRBJ2-3, with 13 bases fitting TRBD2. Germline-derived CDR1 and CDR2 are SNHLY and FYNNEI. Germline trimming cut 5 bases from V and 4 bases from J; bases unmatched to any gene: 3. This CDR3 has 15 residues. DNA of the CDR3: TGTGCCAGCAGTTGGACTAGCGGGAGCGCAGATACGCAGTATTTT. This translates into CASSWTSGSADTQYF.

The V call is TRBV9, the J call TRBJ1-6, with D possibly matching TRBD1 (5 bases). Deletions cut 0 bases from V and 11 bases from J, with 9 bases between. The CDR3 contains 13 residues. The germline V gene has CDR1 SGDLS and CDR2 YYNGEE. CDR3 sequence (DNA): TGTGCCAGCAGCGTAGGTATGGGGGCACCCCTCCACTTT. Protein: CASSVGMGAPLHF.

The chain recombines TRBV28 with TRBJ1-3; D is ambiguous. The V end lost 6 bases, the J end lost 0 bases, and 18 bases lay between the germline ends. Germline V gene lookup returns CDR1 MDHEN and CDR2 SYDVKM. This CDR3 has 17 amino acids. The CDR3 sequence: CASSQRTPGSSGNTIYF. The CDR3 region has the DNA TGTGCCAGCAGCCAAAGGACTCCCGGTAGCTCTGGAAACACCATATATTTT.

The gene calls are TRBV7-3 and TRBJ2-1, with 7 bases identical to TRBD1. CDR1 is SGHTA, CDR2 FQGTGA, per germline. The V segment lost 6 bases and the J segment 0 bases; nucleotides outside the gene matches: 5. The CDR3 runs 15 residues. CDR3 protein: CASRTSGGSYNEQFF. Written as DNA, the CDR3 is TGTGCCAGCAGAACTTCAGGGGGCTCCTACAATGAGCAGTTCTTC.

This clone appeared a single time. The chain joins TRBV5-6 to TRBJ2-1, with D hard to call. This CDR3 has 13 amino acids. V lost 2 bases and J 12 bases, leaving 15 bases between the germline ends. Germline CDR1 reads SGHDT; CDR2 reads YYEEEE. The CDR3 nucleotides are TGTGCCAGCAGCTTCACGTCCGGAGCATCGCAGTTCTTC. This gives the protein CASSFTSGASQFF.

In this sample, this clone turned up once. The V gene is TRBV6-5, the J gene TRBJ2-2, with D perhaps TRBD2 (5 bases). The CDR3 consists of 13 residues. The germline V gene has CDR1 MNHEY and CDR2 SVGAGI. V was cut by 6 bases and J by 7 bases, with 12 bases left in between. CDR3 protein: CASSPIEGGELFF. DNA of the CDR3: TGTGCCAGCAGCCCAATAGAGGGCGGGGAGCTGTTTTTT.

This chain links TRBV7-2 with TRBJ2-4, with TRBD1 matching 10 bases. Germline V lookup: CDR1 SGHTA, CDR2 FQGNSA. Trimming at V came to 5 bases and at J to 9 bases, leaving 7 bases not matched to a gene. The CDR3 loop spans 14 amino acids. CDR3 in amino acids: CASSTRTGGSIQYF. In nucleotides, the CDR3 is TGTGCCAGCAGCACCCGGACAGGGGGAAGCATTCAGTACTTC.

This chain uses TRBV27 with TRBJ2-1; 10 bases match TRBD2. CDR3 length: 15 amino acids. Germline V gene data show CDR1 as MNHEY and CDR2 as SMNVEV (reference sequence). V lost 6 bases and J lost 2; bases outside the gene matches: 4. Written as DNA, the CDR3 is TGTGCCAGCAGCCCCCTAGCGGGGGCCTACAATGAGCAGTTCTTC. Its translation is CASSPLAGAYNEQFF.

V usage is TRBV6-5 and J usage is TRBJ1-3; D uncertain. The V and J ends lost 8 bases and 0 bases respectively, with 14 bases between them. This CDR3 region has 15 residues. Germline V lookup: CDR1 MNHEY, CDR2 SVGAGI. Here the CDR3 DNA reads TGTGCCAGCCAACCTTCCCCCTTCTCTGGAAACACCATATATTTT. Its protein product is CASQPSPFSGNTIYF.

This clone has a single count. V and J are TRBV29-1 and TRBJ2-7, with unresolved D. This CDR3 has 12 amino acids. Germline V gene lookup returns CDR1 SQVTM and CDR2 ANQGSEA. The V gene lost 6 bases and the J gene lost 4 bases, with 13 bases spanning the gap. The CDR3 reads CSVRDIPYEQYF. DNA of the CDR3: TGCAGCGTCCGAGACATACCTTACGAGCAGTACTTC.

The J gene is TRBJ2-1, the V gene TRBV7-9; D is undetermined. Germline-derived CDR1 and CDR2 are SEHNR and FQNEAQ (reference sequence). V lost 5 bases to trimming and J lost 1 base, with 15 bases between them. CDR3 size: 16 residues. The CDR3 region has the DNA TGTGCCAGCAGCGAACTCAGGTCGTGGTCCTACAATGAGCAGTTCTTC. This sequence encodes CASSELRSWSYNEQFF.

The chain carries TRBV15 and TRBJ1-5; D is undetermined. Germline-derived CDR1 and CDR2 are LNHNV and YYDKDF (reference sequence). Trimming pared 8 bases from V and 0 bases from J, leaving 5 bases between. The CDR3 covers 12 residues. The CDR3 here is CATGLSNQPQHF. Here the CDR3 DNA reads TGTGCCACCGGACTTAGCAATCAGCCCCAGCATTTT.

This clone has just a few counts. The V and J genes are TRBV10-3 and TRBJ1-4; 9 bases agree with TRBD1. Germline CDR1 is ENHRY and CDR2 is SYGVKD. This CDR3 region has 18 residues. The ends lost 0 bases at V and 7 bases at J; junction bases unmatched: 12. The CDR3 DNA reads TGTGCCATCAGTGAGTCCAAGGACAGGGGAAGCAGGGCTGAAAAACTGTTTTTT. Protein product: CAISESKDRGSRAEKLFF.

The chain recombines TRBV5-8 with TRBJ1-6; D is unclear. The CDR3 spans 15 residues. V was clipped by 4 bases and J by 7 bases, with 15 bases between them. Looked up from germline, CDR1 is SGHTS and CDR2 is YDEGEE. The CDR3: CASSERGISNSPLHF. Written as DNA, the CDR3 is TGTGCCAGCAGCGAGCGAGGGATATCCAATTCACCCCTCCACTTT. The full variable domain, rest sourced from reference TRBV5-8 and TRBJ1-6, is EAGVTQSPTHLIKTRGQQATLRCSPISGHTSVYWYQQALGLGLQFLLWYDEGEERNRGNFPPRFSGRQFPNYSSELNVNALELEDSALYLCASSERGISNSPLHFGNGTRLTVT.

The rearrangement links TRBV28 to TRBJ1-2; TRBD1 is a possible D gene (5 bases). V shed 5 bases and J shed 4 bases, with 14 bases lying between them. Germline assignment: CDR1 MDHEN and CDR2 SYDVKM. This CDR3 spans 14 amino acids. The CDR3 region is CASSQGRSSYGYTF. In DNA form, the CDR3 reads TGTGCCAGCAGTCAGGGCCGGTCGTCCTATGGCTACACCTTC.

The chain couples TRBV13 to TRBJ1-2; possible D gene TRBD1, 5 bases. V lost 0 bases and J 8 bases, leaving 10 bases between the germline ends. Germline values: CDR1 PRHDT, CDR2 FYEKMQ (reference sequence). CDR3 length: 13 residues. The CDR3 DNA reads as TGTGCCAGCAGCTTAGGGCAGGGTGGCGGCTACACCTTC. The encoded protein is CASSLGQGGGYTF.

The rearrangement links TRBV11-3 to TRBJ2-1; tentative D call: TRBD2 (6 bases). V was shortened by 2 bases and J by 9 bases, with 11 bases between the two germline ends. CDR3 length: 13 amino acids. Looked up from germline, CDR1 is SGHNT and CDR2 is YENEEA. Here the CDR3 DNA reads TGTGCCAGCAGCTTACGTCGGGGGAGTGAGCAGTTCTTC. This translates into CASSLRRGSEQFF.

This chain connects TRBV2 to TRBJ1-2, with no clear D. Per germline, CDR1 SNHLY and CDR2 FYNNEI. The CDR3 has 14 residues. Trimming removed 4 bases from V and 2 bases from J, with 11 bases in between. CDR3 nucleotide sequence: TGTGCCAGCAGTGTTGAACGGTCAAACTATGGCTACACCTTC. Translation: CASSVERSNYGYTF.